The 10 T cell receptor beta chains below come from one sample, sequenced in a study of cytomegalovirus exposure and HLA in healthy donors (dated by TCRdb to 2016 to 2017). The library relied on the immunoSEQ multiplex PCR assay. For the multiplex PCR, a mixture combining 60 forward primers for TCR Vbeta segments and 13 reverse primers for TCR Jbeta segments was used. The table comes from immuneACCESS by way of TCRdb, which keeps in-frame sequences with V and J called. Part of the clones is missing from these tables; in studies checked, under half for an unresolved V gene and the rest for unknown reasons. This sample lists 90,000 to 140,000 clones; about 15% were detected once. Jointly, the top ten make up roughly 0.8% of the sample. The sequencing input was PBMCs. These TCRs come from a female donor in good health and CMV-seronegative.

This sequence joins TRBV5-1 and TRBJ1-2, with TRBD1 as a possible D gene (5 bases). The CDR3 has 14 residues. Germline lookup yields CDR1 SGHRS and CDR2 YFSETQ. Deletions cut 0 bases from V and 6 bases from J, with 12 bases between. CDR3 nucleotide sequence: TGCGCCAGCAGCTTGGTGAAGGGGCGTAATGGCTACACCTTC. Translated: CASSLVKGRNGYTF.

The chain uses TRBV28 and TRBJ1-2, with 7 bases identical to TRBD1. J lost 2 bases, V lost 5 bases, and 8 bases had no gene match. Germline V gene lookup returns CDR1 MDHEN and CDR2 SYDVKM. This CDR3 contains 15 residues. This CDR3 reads CASSRDRVPNYGYTF. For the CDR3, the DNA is TGTGCCAGCAGTCGTGACAGGGTCCCCAACTATGGCTACACCTTC.

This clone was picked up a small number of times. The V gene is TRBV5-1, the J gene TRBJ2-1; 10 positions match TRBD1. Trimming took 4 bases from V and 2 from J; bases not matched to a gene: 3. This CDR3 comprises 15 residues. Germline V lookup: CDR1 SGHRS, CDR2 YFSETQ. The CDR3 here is CASSAGQGAYNEQFF. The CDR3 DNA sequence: TGCGCCAGCAGCGCCGGACAGGGGGCCTACAATGAGCAGTTCTTC. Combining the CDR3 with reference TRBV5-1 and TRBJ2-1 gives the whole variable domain KAGVTQTPRYLIKTRGQQVTLSCSPISGHRSVSWYQQTPGQGLQFLFEYFSETQRNKGNFPGRFSGRQFSNSRSEMNVSTLELGDSALYLCASSAGQGAYNEQFFGPGTRLTVL.

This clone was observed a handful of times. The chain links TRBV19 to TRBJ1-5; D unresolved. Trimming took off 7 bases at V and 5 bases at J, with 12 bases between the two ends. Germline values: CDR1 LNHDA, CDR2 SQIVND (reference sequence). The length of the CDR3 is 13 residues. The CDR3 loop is CASNGVLDQPQHF. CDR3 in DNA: TGTGCCAGTAACGGGGTTTTAGATCAGCCCCAGCATTTT. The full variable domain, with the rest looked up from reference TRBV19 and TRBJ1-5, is DGGITQSPKYLFRKEGQNVTLSCEQNLNHDAMYWYRQDPGQGLRLIYYSQIVNDFQKGDIAEGYSVSREKKESFPLTVTSAQKNPTAFYLCASNGVLDQPQHFGDGTRLSIL.

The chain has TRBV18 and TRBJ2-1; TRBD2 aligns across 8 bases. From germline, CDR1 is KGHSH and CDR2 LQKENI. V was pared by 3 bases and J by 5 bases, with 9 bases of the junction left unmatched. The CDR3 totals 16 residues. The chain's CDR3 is CASSPVGGRFDNEQFF. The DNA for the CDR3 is TGTGCCAGCTCACCCGTTGGCGGGAGGTTCGACAATGAGCAGTTCTTC.

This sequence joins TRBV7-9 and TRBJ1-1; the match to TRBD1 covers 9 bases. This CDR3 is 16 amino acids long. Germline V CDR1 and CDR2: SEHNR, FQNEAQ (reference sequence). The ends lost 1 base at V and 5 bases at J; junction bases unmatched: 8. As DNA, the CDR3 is TGTGCCAGCAGCTTAGTTTCCGGACAGGGGAGGACTGAAGCTTTCTTT. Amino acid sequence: CASSLVSGQGRTEAFF.

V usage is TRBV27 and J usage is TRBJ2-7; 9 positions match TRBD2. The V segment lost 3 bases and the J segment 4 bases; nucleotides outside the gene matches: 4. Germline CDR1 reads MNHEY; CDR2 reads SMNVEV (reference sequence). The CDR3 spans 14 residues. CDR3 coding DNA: TGTGCCAGCAGTTTCAAAGCGGGGGGTTACGAGCAGTACTTC. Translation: CASSFKAGGYEQYF.

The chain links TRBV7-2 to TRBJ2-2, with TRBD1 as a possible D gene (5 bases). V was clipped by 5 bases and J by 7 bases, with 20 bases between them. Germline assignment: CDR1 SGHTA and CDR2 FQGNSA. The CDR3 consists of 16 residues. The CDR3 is CASSLGWTPQVGELFF. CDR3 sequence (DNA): TGTGCCAGCAGCCTAGGGTGGACACCACAGGTCGGGGAGCTGTTTTTT.

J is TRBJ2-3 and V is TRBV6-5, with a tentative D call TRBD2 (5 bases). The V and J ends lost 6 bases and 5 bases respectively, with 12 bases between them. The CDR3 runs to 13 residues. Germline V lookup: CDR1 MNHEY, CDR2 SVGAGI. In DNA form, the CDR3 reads TGTGCCAGCAGGGTAGGAGGAGTAGATACGCAGTATTTT. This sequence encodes CASRVGGVDTQYF.

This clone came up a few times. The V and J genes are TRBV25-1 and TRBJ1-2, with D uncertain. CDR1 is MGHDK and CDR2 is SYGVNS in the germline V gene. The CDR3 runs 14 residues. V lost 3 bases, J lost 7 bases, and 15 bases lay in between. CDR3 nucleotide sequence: TGTGCCAGCAGTGAGGCAGCGCTTACACTTGGCTACACCTTC. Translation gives CASSEAALTLGYTF.